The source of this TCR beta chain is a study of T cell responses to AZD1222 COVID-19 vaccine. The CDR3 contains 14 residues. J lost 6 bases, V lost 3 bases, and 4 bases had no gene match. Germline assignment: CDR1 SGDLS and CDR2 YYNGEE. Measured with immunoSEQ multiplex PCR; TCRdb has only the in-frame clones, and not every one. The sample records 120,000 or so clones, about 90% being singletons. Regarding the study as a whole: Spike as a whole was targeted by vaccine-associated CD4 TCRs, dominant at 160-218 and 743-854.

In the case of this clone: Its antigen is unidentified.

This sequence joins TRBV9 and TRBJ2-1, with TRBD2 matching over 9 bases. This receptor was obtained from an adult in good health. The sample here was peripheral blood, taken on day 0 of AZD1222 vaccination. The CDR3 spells CASSDGTSINEQFF. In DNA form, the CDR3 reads TGTGCCAGCAGCGACGGGACTAGCATCAATGAGCAGTTCTTC.